The rows below give T cell receptor beta chains drawn from one sample of a study of glioma-infiltrating T cells after dendritic cell vaccination. Data came from immunoSEQ multiplex PCR; TCRdb stores just in-frame clones and leaves some out. The sample includes under 40,000 clones, roughly 90% of them seen just once. The sample consisted of blood, taken before dendritic cell vaccination. Every receptor here comes from a human donor with glioblastoma. Both conserved end residues are part of each CDR3. D genes are given only for firm matches. Only some rows state a clone size, as once, few, many or a class for expanded clones.

v_gene,d_gene,abundance,j_gene,CDR3nt,CDR3aa
TRBV10-2,NA,NA,TRBJ2-4,TGCGCCAGCAGTGAACTAGGGGGGGACATTCAGTACTTC,CASSELGGDIQYF
TRBV25-1,TRBD2,NA,TRBJ2-1,TGTGCCAGCAGTGAATGGCGCGGCGGGGGAGGGAATGAGCAGTTCTTC,CASSEWRGGGGNEQFF
TRBV11-3,TRBD1,NA,TRBJ2-7,TGTGCCAGCAGCTTAGTTTGGACAGGGGCCATCGAGCAGTACTTC,CASSLVWTGAIEQYF
TRBV20-1,NA,NA,TRBJ2-5,TGCAGTGCTAGAGATCAAAAGACCCAGTACTTC,CSARDQKTQYF
TRBV5-1,NA,NA,TRBJ2-7,TGCGCCAGCAGCCCAACCACAGGGCGCAACGAGCAGTACTTC,CASSPTTGRNEQYF
TRBV5-1,TRBD1,once,TRBJ2-7,TGCGCCAGCAGCTCGATACAGGGGATCTCCTACGAGCAGTACTTC,CASSSIQGISYEQYF
TRBV7-9,NA,NA,TRBJ2-7,TGTGCCAGCAGCCGGTATTCCTTGGACAGTGCCTACGAGCAGTACTTC,CASSRYSLDSAYEQYF
TRBV6-5,TRBD1,NA,TRBJ1-2,TGTGCCAGCAGTCGGGACAGGGAACGGCGTGGCTACACCTTC,CASSRDRERRGYTF
TRBV12-5,TRBD1,once,TRBJ1-1,TGTGCTAGTGGTTTGGCCCACAGGGGACTAGGGGACACTGAAGCTTTCTTT,CASGLAHRGLGDTEAFF
TRBV5-6,NA,NA,TRBJ1-1,TGTGCCAGCAGCTTGTTCGAGGTAAACACTGAAGCTTTCTTT,CASSLFEVNTEAFF
TRBV27,TRBD1,NA,TRBJ2-1,TGTGCCAGCGGGACAGGGGTACCCTACAATGAGCAGTTCTTC,CASGTGVPYNEQFF
TRBV19,NA,NA,TRBJ2-2,TGTGCCAGTAGTATTTCGACAGCCGGGGAGCTGTTTTTT,CASSISTAGELFF
TRBV6-6,TRBD1,NA,TRBJ1-1,TGTGCCAGCAGCCCCCCGACAGGGTCGGACACTGAAGCTTTCTTT,CASSPPTGSDTEAFF
TRBV5-3,TRBD1,NA,TRBJ2-5,TGTGCCAGAAGTTTTAGACAGGGAAGGGAGACCCAGTACTTC,CARSFRQGRETQYF
TRBV18,NA,NA,TRBJ1-5,TGTGCCAGCTCACCAGGGGCAGGGATAGGGCATTTT,CASSPGAGIGHF
TRBV5-6,TRBD1,NA,TRBJ2-3,TGTGCCAGCAGCTTGGCAGGGGGACAGGGGGCAAATACGCAGTATTTT,CASSLAGGQGANTQYF
TRBV13,TRBD2,NA,TRBJ2-6,TGTGCCAGCAGCTTACGGGGAGGGGTTGGGTCCTCTGGGGCCAACGTCCTGACTTTC,CASSLRGGVGSSGANVLTF
TRBV7-9,TRBD1,NA,TRBJ1-2,TGTGCCAGCAACCGTCAGGGACAGGGATCTTATGGCTACACCTTC,CASNRQGQGSYGYTF
TRBV7-9,NA,once,TRBJ1-3,TGTGTCGGGACTCTAATCGGAAACACCATATATTTT,CVGTLIGNTIYF
TRBV5-5,NA,NA,TRBJ2-5,TGTGCCAGCAGCTTGGTCACAGATACAATAGAGACCCAGTACTTC,CASSLVTDTIETQYF
TRBV30,NA,NA,TRBJ2-5,TGTGCCTGGACCCGGGGGTACCAAGAGACCCAGTACTTC,CAWTRGYQETQYF
TRBV29-1,NA,NA,TRBJ2-3,TGCAGCGTTCGAGAAAACACAGATACGCAGTATTTT,CSVRENTDTQYF
TRBV2,NA,NA,TRBJ1-5,TGTGCCAGCAGTGGGTTGAGAGGGGAGGGTGGTCAGCCCCAGCATTTT,CASSGLRGEGGQPQHF
TRBV29-1,NA,NA,TRBJ1-1,TGCAGCGTTGGCCCCGGGACACGCGGCACTGAAGCTTTCTTT,CSVGPGTRGTEAFF
TRBV7-2,TRBD2,NA,TRBJ2-6,TGTGCCAGCAGCTTAGTTGCGGGGGCTGGGGCCAACGTCCTGACTTTC,CASSLVAGAGANVLTF
TRBV5-4,NA,NA,TRBJ2-1,TGTGCCAGCAGCGCTCCCGGGGATTCCGGTCGGTATGAGCAGTTCTTC,CASSAPGDSGRYEQFF
TRBV18,NA,NA,TRBJ1-1,TGTGCCAGCTCACCGGGGCTGAACACTGAAGCTTTCTTT,CASSPGLNTEAFF
TRBV5-1,TRBD2,NA,TRBJ2-3,TGCGCCAGCAGCTTGCTTCCAGCGGGGGGCCTCACAGATACGCAGTATTTT,CASSLLPAGGLTDTQYF
TRBV7-2,TRBD1,NA,TRBJ1-2,TGTGCCAGCGGACACAGGGGAGACTATGGCTACACCTTC,CASGHRGDYGYTF
TRBV6-1,NA,NA,TRBJ1-6,TGTGCCAGCAGTGAATTGGTGGGCTTGTCACCCCTCCACTTT,CASSELVGLSPLHF
TRBV4-1,TRBD1,NA,TRBJ2-2,TGCGCCAGCAGCCAAGTGGGGGGCAGGGGGCGCACCGGGGAGCTGTTTTTT,CASSQVGGRGRTGELFF
TRBV5-1,NA,NA,TRBJ2-1,TGCGCCAGCAGCTTTGGCACTAACAATGAGCAGTTCTTC,CASSFGTNNEQFF
TRBV2,TRBD1,NA,TRBJ1-6,TGTGCCAGCAATCGACAGGGGAGATACTCCCCCCTCCACTTT,CASNRQGRYSPLHF
TRBV5-4,NA,NA,TRBJ1-2,TGTGCCAGCAGCATGAAATTGACAGGAGGTGACTATGGCTACACCTTC,CASSMKLTGGDYGYTF
TRBV19,TRBD1,NA,TRBJ1-5,TGTGCCAGTAGTACCCCCCCCGGGACAGGGGACAATGGCCTCTATAGCAATCAGCCCCAGCATTTT,CASSTPPGTGDNGLYSNQPQHF
TRBV6-5,TRBD1,NA,TRBJ1-2,TGTGCCAGCAGTTACTCTCCCGCAGGGGGCGTCTATGGCTACACCTTC,CASSYSPAGGVYGYTF
TRBV4-1,TRBD1,NA,TRBJ1-2,TGCGCCAGCAGGCGATTTACAGGGGGCCGTGGCTACACCTTC,CASRRFTGGRGYTF
TRBV19,TRBD1,NA,TRBJ1-5,TGTGCCAGTAGTATGGACAGGGACTTTAGCAATCAGCCCCAGCATTTT,CASSMDRDFSNQPQHF
TRBV25-1,NA,NA,TRBJ2-5,TGTGCCAGCAGTGAATGGCGGACTGGAGGAGAGACCCAGTACTTC,CASSEWRTGGETQYF
TRBV6-1,NA,NA,TRBJ2-7,TGTGCCAGCAGGGGCAGAAGCTCCTACGAGCAGTACTTC,CASRGRSSYEQYF
TRBV2,NA,NA,TRBJ2-3,TGTGCCAGCAGAGACGGGACTTTCACAGATACGCAGTATTTT,CASRDGTFTDTQYF
TRBV4-1,TRBD2,NA,TRBJ2-5,TGCGCCAGCAGCCAGACTAGCGGGGGAACTCAAGAGACCCAGTACTTC,CASSQTSGGTQETQYF
TRBV4-1,TRBD2,NA,TRBJ2-1,TGCGCCAGCAGCCCTAAGAGGACTAGCGGGGTTGCCAATGAGCAGTTCTTC,CASSPKRTSGVANEQFF
TRBV18,TRBD1,once,TRBJ2-1,TGTGCCAGCTCACCGGGACAGGGAGGCAATGAGCAGTTCTTC,CASSPGQGGNEQFF
TRBV5-6,NA,NA,TRBJ1-5,TGTGCCAGCAGCTTGGGCGTCAGGCTGGCAAATCAGCCCCAGCATTTT,CASSLGVRLANQPQHF
TRBV30,NA,NA,TRBJ1-2,TGTGCCTGGAGTGGGTGGGGGGGCCTAGCTAACTATGGCTACACCTTC,CAWSGWGGLANYGYTF
TRBV6-6,NA,NA,TRBJ1-5,TGTGCCAGCACCGAAAGGGGGTATAGCAATCAGCCCCAGCATTTT,CASTERGYSNQPQHF
TRBV4-2,TRBD1,NA,TRBJ1-4,TGTGCCAGCAGCCAAGAATGGGGGATGGGGGACAGGCCTGCAACTAATGAAAAACTGTTTTTT,CASSQEWGMGDRPATNEKLFF
TRBV4-1,NA,NA,TRBJ1-3,TGCGCCAGCAGCCAGTGGGGGGGCGCTGGAAACACCATATATTTT,CASSQWGGAGNTIYF
TRBV10-1,TRBD1,NA,TRBJ2-2,TGCGCCAGCAGTGGGACAGGGTCCGGGGAGCTGTTTTTT,CASSGTGSGELFF
TRBV6-6,NA,once,TRBJ1-2,TGTGCCAGCACCAGGAGGGAAGGCTACACCTTC,CASTRREGYTF
TRBV5-1,TRBD1,NA,TRBJ2-6,TGCGCCAGCAGCTTAGTCACCCAGGGGGCTGGGGCCAACGTCCTGACTTTC,CASSLVTQGAGANVLTF
TRBV9,TRBD1,NA,TRBJ1-6,TGTGCCAGCACCCCGGGACAGCATAATTCACCCCTCCACTTT,CASTPGQHNSPLHF
TRBV30,NA,NA,TRBJ1-5,TGTGCCTGGAGTTGGCAGAGCAATCAGCCCCAGCATTTT,CAWSWQSNQPQHF
TRBV7-8,TRBD1,NA,TRBJ1-2,TGTGCCAGCAGCTTATGGGACAGGGGGCTGGGAGGCTACACCTTC,CASSLWDRGLGGYTF